What follows are 30 T cell receptor beta chains derived from one specimen sequenced in a study of cytomegalovirus exposure and HLA in healthy donors. Amplification used 60 Vbeta primers and 13 Jbeta primers. Clones were read by immunoSEQ multiplex PCR, and TCRdb kept only the in-frame ones, dropping some. Among around 63,000 clones listed, around 85% were seen once. What was sequenced was PBMCs. These receptor sequences come from a woman aged 30 to 39 in good health and CMV-seronegative.

The J gene is TRBJ1-5, the V gene TRBV6-1, with 7 bases aligning to TRBD1. Germline lookup yields CDR1 MNHNS and CDR2 SASEGT. The CDR3 has 16 residues. V trimming: 4 bases; J trimming: 2 bases; junction bases outside the gene matches: 8. The CDR3 coding sequence is TGTGCCAGCAGTGCGCGACAGGGTAAGGGCAATCAGCCCCAGCATTTT. Translating it yields CASSARQGKGNQPQHF.

The chain has TRBV4-3 and TRBJ1-1; TRBD1 matches at 7 bases. Trimming cost V 4 bases and J 7 bases; bases outside gene matches: 9. The CDR3 runs to 14 residues. CDR1 LGHNA and CDR2 YSLEER come from the germline V gene. In nucleotides, the CDR3 is TGCGCCAGCAGCCCTCTCGGGGACAGCCTTGAAGCTTTCTTT. This encodes CASSPLGDSLEAFF.

This clone was recorded only once. This chain connects TRBV5-4 to TRBJ2-1; no firm D call. V gave up 2 bases and J gave up 3 bases, with 9 bases separating them. The CDR3 runs to 14 residues. Looked up from germline, CDR1 is SGHNT and CDR2 is YYREEE (reference sequence). CDR3 sequence (DNA): TGTGCCAGCAGCTTCGACTTGGGCTACAATGAGCAGTTCTTC. This gives the protein CASSFDLGYNEQFF.

The chain carries TRBV12-5 and TRBJ1-1; no definite D call. Per the germline V gene, CDR1 is LGHNT and CDR2 is FRNRAP. V was trimmed by 6 bases and J by 0 bases, leaving 17 bases between them. The CDR3 runs 16 residues. Here the CDR3 DNA reads TGTGCTAGTGGCCCCGTGAGAGGAGCTATGAACACTGAAGCTTTCTTT. It yields the protein CASGPVRGAMNTEAFF.

The chain carries TRBV5-1 and TRBJ2-7; D gene ambiguous. CDR1 is SGHRS and CDR2 is YFSETQ in the germline V gene. Trimming shortened V by 0 bases and J by 6 bases, and 7 bases separated the two germline ends. The CDR3 consists of 12 residues. The CDR3 coding sequence is TGCGCCAGCAGCTTGGGAGGATCCGAGCAGTACTTC. This codes for CASSLGGSEQYF.

J is TRBJ1-1 and V is TRBV18; 10 bases match TRBD1. The CDR3 is 15 residues long. Germline assignment: CDR1 KGHSH and CDR2 LQKENI. The V gene end was trimmed by 5 bases and the J gene end by 1 base; junction bases not matched to a gene: 4. The chain's CDR3 is CASSERQGANTEAFF. CDR3 bases: TGTGCCAGCTCAGAAAGACAGGGGGCGAACACTGAAGCTTTCTTT. The full variable domain, in which reference TRBV18 and TRBJ1-1 provide the parts outside the CDR3, is NAGVMQNPRHLVRRRGQEARLRCSPMKGHSHVYWYRQLPEEGLKFMVYLQKENIIDESGMPKERFSAEFPKEGPSILRIQQVVRGDSAAYFCASSERQGANTEAFFGQGTRLTVV.

This clone is termed medium-sized (0.01 to 0.1%). V and J are TRBV6-4 and TRBJ2-1; no reliable D call. The CDR3 covers 13 residues. Looked up from germline, CDR1 is MRHNA and CDR2 is SNTAGT. Deletions cut 0 bases from V and 5 bases from J, with 5 bases between. As DNA, the CDR3 is TGTGCCAGCAGTGACTCCGACAACAATGAGCAGTTCTTC. Translating it yields CASSDSDNNEQFF.

The V gene is TRBV5-1, the J gene TRBJ2-5; TRBD1 matches at 8 bases. Germline V gene lookup returns CDR1 SGHRS and CDR2 YFSETQ. This CDR3 comprises 14 residues. After removal of 0 bases from V and 4 bases from J, the junction contained 2 bases not matched to a gene. This CDR3 reads CASSLGQGAETQYF. The CDR3 DNA sequence: TGCGCCAGCAGCTTGGGTCAGGGGGCAGAGACCCAGTACTTC.

The chain has TRBV6-1 and TRBJ1-5, with a weak D call TRBD1 (5 bases). Trimming cost V 6 bases and J 5 bases, with 14 bases left between them. The length of the CDR3 is 14 residues. Germline CDR1 reads MNHNS; CDR2 reads SASEGT. The CDR3 protein is CASSRAGGDQPQHF. In DNA form, the CDR3 reads TGTGCCAGCAGCAGGGCGGGGGGTGATCAGCCCCAGCATTTT.

The rearrangement links TRBV15 to TRBJ1-2; no reliable D call. Between the trimmed V and J ends, which lost 0 bases and 3 bases, there was a span of 11 bases. Germline loops: CDR1 LNHNV, CDR2 YYDKDF (reference sequence). The CDR3 is 15 amino acids. As DNA, the CDR3 is TGTGCCACCAGCAGAGATTCCGGCGGGGACTATGGCTACACCTTC. Its protein product is CATSRDSGGDYGYTF.

A note on this clone: A read error may produce the germline difference seen at one junction end. The chain employs TRBV6-1 and TRBJ1-1; 8 bases align to TRBD1. Germline V gene sequence: CDR1 MNHNS, CDR2 SASEGT. The length of the CDR3 is 16 residues. CDR3 DNA: TGTGCCAGCAGTGAAGAGGGTAGGACAGGGAACATTGAAGCTTTCTTT. Encoded protein: CASSEEGRTGNIEAFF.

The chain carries TRBV5-1 and TRBJ1-2, with D unclear. The V end was cut by 2 bases, the J end by 3 bases, with 8 bases between. The CDR3 is made up of 13 amino acids. Germline assignment: CDR1 SGHRS and CDR2 YFSETQ. In nucleotides, the CDR3 is TGCGCCAGCAGCTTCCAGGCCCACTATGGCTACACCTTC. Its translation: CASSFQAHYGYTF.

The rearrangement joins TRBV2 to TRBJ2-7, with D tentatively TRBD2 (7 bases). The CDR3 covers 17 residues. The V gene's germline CDR1 is SNHLY and CDR2 FYNNEI. V lost 5 bases and J 6 bases, leaving 26 bases between the germline ends. CDR3 region: CASSIQIGGPASGEQYF. CDR3 bases: TGTGCCAGCAGTATACAAATCGGGGGGCCCGCGTCGGGCGAGCAGTACTTC.

The CDR3 sequence is CASSDAGREQYV. The CDR3 DNA reads TGTGCCAGCAGTGATGCAGGGCGCGAGCAGTACGTC. V and J are TRBV6-1 and TRBJ2-7; a weak D match, TRBD1 (5 bases). The germline V gene encodes CDR1 MNHNS and CDR2 SASEGT. V lost 3 bases, J lost 6 bases, and 9 bases lay in between. CDR3 length: 12 residues.

The gene calls are TRBV7-2 and TRBJ2-7, with TRBD1 matching 9 bases. Germline V gene lookup returns CDR1 SGHTA and CDR2 FQGNSA. J gave up 1 base and V 6 bases, and 19 bases lay outside the gene matches. The CDR3 consists of 19 residues. The CDR3 is CASSKGTGFFTGSSYEQYF. As DNA, the CDR3 is TGTGCCAGCAGTAAGGGGACAGGGTTTTTCACGGGGTCTTCCTACGAGCAGTACTTC.

The chain recombines TRBV29-1 with TRBJ1-5, with TRBD1 as a possible D gene (6 bases). There are 12 residues in the CDR3. Deletions cut 6 bases from V and 5 bases from J, with 11 bases between. Germline values: CDR1 SQVTM, CDR2 ANQGSEA. Here the CDR3 reads CSVGQSDQPQHF. The CDR3 nucleotides read TGCAGCGTAGGACAGTCAGATCAGCCCCAGCATTTT.

V is TRBV6-5 and J is TRBJ1-1, with unresolved D. Between the trimmed V and J ends, which lost 0 bases and 0 bases, there was a span of 8 bases. The CDR3 extends over 15 amino acids. Germline CDR1 MNHEY, CDR2 SVGAGI. CDR3 DNA: TGTGCCAGCAGTTACTCGGCAAATTTGAACACTGAAGCTTTCTTT. This encodes CASSYSANLNTEAFF.

The chain recombines TRBV30 with TRBJ1-1; 7 bases align to TRBD1. Losses at the gene ends were 0 bases for V and 1 base for J; bases not matched to a gene: 11. CDR1 GTSNPN and CDR2 SVGIG come from the germline V gene (reference sequence). The CDR3 covers 17 residues. The CDR3 DNA reads as TGTGCCTGGAGTGTCTCCCCGACAGGGTGGGAGAACACTGAAGCTTTCTTT. Its translation: CAWSVSPTGWENTEAFF.

CDR3 protein: CASSLGSLAGFNEQFF. CDR3 coding DNA: TGTGCCAGCAGCTTAGGAAGTCTAGCGGGATTCAATGAGCAGTTCTTC. The chain employs TRBV7-2 and TRBJ2-1; 9 bases are a match to TRBD2. The germline V gene encodes CDR1 SGHTA and CDR2 FQGNSA. Unmatched junction bases numbered 7, after V lost 1 base and J lost 6 bases. The CDR3 length is 16 residues. Combining the CDR3 with reference TRBV7-2 and TRBJ2-1 gives the whole variable domain GAGVSQSPSNKVTEKGKDVELRCDPISGHTALYWYRQSLGQGLEFLIYFQGNSAPDKSGLPSDRFSAERTGGSVSTLTIQRTQQEDSAVYLCASSLGSLAGFNEQFFGPGTRLTVL.

The chain joins TRBV30 to TRBJ1-6, with a weak D call TRBD1 (5 bases). This CDR3 has 14 residues. Trimming took 3 bases from V and 7 from J, leaving 13 bases between them. The germline V gene encodes CDR1 GTSNPN and CDR2 SVGIG (reference sequence). Written as DNA, the CDR3 is TGTGCCTGGAGGGGGACGGGGGGGAATTCACCCCTCCACTTT. It codes for CAWRGTGGNSPLHF. Complete variable domain (other parts from reference TRBV30 and TRBJ1-6): SQTIHQWPATLVQPVGSPLSLECTVEGTSNPNLYWYRQAAGRGLQLLFYSVGIGQISSEVPQNLSASRPQDRQFILSSKKLLLSDSGFYLCAWRGTGGNSPLHFGNGTRLTVT.

The chain has TRBV7-9 and TRBJ1-1; D is unresolved. Germline CDR1 is SEHNR and CDR2 is FQNEAQ (reference sequence). With 3 bases removed from V and 1 base from J, the gap between germline ends came to 9 bases. CDR3 length: 14 residues. The CDR3: CASSFDNSNTEAFF. The DNA for the CDR3 is TGTGCCAGCAGCTTTGACAATTCGAACACTGAAGCTTTCTTT.

V and J are TRBV11-2 and TRBJ2-1; weak D call: TRBD2 (6 bases). The CDR3 is 13 residues long. Trimming took 3 bases from V and 7 from J, leaving 10 bases between them. Germline V gene sequence: CDR1 SGHAT, CDR2 FQNNGV. CDR3 in DNA: TGTGCCAGCAGCTTGGGGGGTAGGAATGAGCAGTTCTTC. Translating it yields CASSLGGRNEQFF.

The V gene is TRBV6-1, the J gene TRBJ2-2, with 9 bases fitting TRBD2. This CDR3 is built from 15 residues. The germline V gene has CDR1 MNHNS and CDR2 SASEGT. With 5 bases clipped from V and 5 bases from J, the junction kept 6 bases outside the gene matches. CDR3 residues: CASSQGLAGTGELFF. The CDR3 DNA reads TGTGCCAGCAGTCAGGGACTAGCCGGGACCGGGGAGCTGTTTTTT.

The chain joins TRBV5-1 to TRBJ2-1, with 7 bases aligning to TRBD2. Germline V gene lookup returns CDR1 SGHRS and CDR2 YFSETQ. This CDR3 comprises 15 residues. The J segment lost 3 bases and the V segment lost 0 bases, leaving 3 bases of the junction unmatched. The CDR3 coding sequence is TGCGCCAGCAGCTTGGGCCTAGCGGTCTACAATGAGCAGTTCTTC. It yields the protein CASSLGLAVYNEQFF.

The gene calls are TRBV19 and TRBJ1-1, with D uncertain. The V end lost 3 bases, the J end lost 4 bases, and 6 bases lay between the germline ends. Germline CDR1 is LNHDA and CDR2 is SQIVND (reference sequence). CDR3 size: 12 residues. The CDR3 nucleotides are TGTGCCAGTAGTATGAGCATCACTGAAGCTTTCTTT. Translated, it gives CASSMSITEAFF.

The chain combines TRBV5-6 with TRBJ2-1; weak D call: TRBD2 (5 bases). The germline CDR1 and CDR2 sequences are SGHDT and YYEEEE. Trimming stripped 3 bases from V and 6 bases from J, with 16 bases between. The CDR3 runs to 15 residues. The DNA for the CDR3 is TGTGCCAGCAGCTCCTCCACCCGCGGGCGCAATGAGCAGTTCTTC. Amino acids: CASSSSTRGRNEQFF.

The chain combines TRBV29-1 with TRBJ2-2; 7 bases agree with TRBD2. This CDR3 spans 14 amino acids. CDR1 and CDR2 from the germline V gene are SQVTM and ANQGSEA. V lost 4 bases, J lost 2 bases, and 4 bases stayed unmatched. The CDR3: CSVAGRSNTGELFF. CDR3 DNA: TGCAGCGTTGCCGGGAGGTCCAACACCGGGGAGCTGTTTTTT.

In DNA form, the CDR3 reads TGTGCCAGCAGTGGTTCAGGGGATAACGAGCAGTACGTC. Protein: CASSGSGDNEQYV. The chain recombines TRBV2 with TRBJ2-7, with D tentatively TRBD1 (6 bases). CDR1 is SNHLY and CDR2 is FYNNEI in the germline V gene. V was trimmed by 4 bases and J by 5 bases, leaving 12 bases between them. The length of the CDR3 is 13 residues.

J is TRBJ1-1 and V is TRBV6-5, with TRBD1 as a possible D gene (6 bases). Germline lookup yields CDR1 MNHEY and CDR2 SVGAGI. Trimming cost V 2 bases and J 3 bases, with 13 bases left between them. The CDR3 consists of 15 residues. The CDR3 bases are TGTGCCAGCAGTTACGCACAGGGTTCGGACACTGAAGCTTTCTTT. It yields the protein CASSYAQGSDTEAFF.

This chain connects TRBV5-8 to TRBJ2-3; 12 positions match TRBD2. The CDR3 is 17 amino acids. V was pared by 7 bases and J by 1 base, with 10 bases of the junction left unmatched. Germline loops: CDR1 SGHTS, CDR2 YDEGEE. The CDR3: CASGLAGGPSGTDTQYF. The DNA for the CDR3 is TGTGCCAGCGGTCTAGCGGGGGGGCCGTCGGGCACAGATACGCAGTATTTT.